The clone carrying this TCR beta chain was seen once. As yet, its antigen is unknown. The CDR3 has 16 residues. V was clipped by 1 base and J by 1 base; unmatched bases: 4. CDR1 is SGHRS, CDR2 YFSETQ, per germline. This sample was taken from a study of PD-1 blockade in classical Hodgkin lymphoma. Measured with immunoSEQ multiplex PCR; TCRdb has only the in-frame clones, and not every one. The repertoire consists of 20,000 or so clones, with around 69% occurring once and the leading ten covering roughly 25%. Broader study findings: The authors have not defined what causes the repertoire differences, possibly disease activity or prior therapy. While CD8+ TCR diversity did not rise significantly by C4D1, CD4+ TCR diversity did. Reports described newly diagnosed patients as having lower baseline TCR diversity than healthy donors.

Patients all relapsed after autologous stem cell transplantation, and there was variation in brentuximab vedotin exposure. This specimen consisted of peripheral blood mononuclear cells (PBMCs), obtained before the second cycle of nivolumab. The chain combines TRBV5-1 with TRBJ2-2, with 7 bases that match TRBD1. The sequence was collected from a human donor with classical Hodgkin lymphoma. In nucleotides, the CDR3 is TGCGCCAGCAGCTTGCTGCGGACAGGGAACACCGGGGAGCTGTTTTTT. Translation: CASSLLRTGNTGELFF.